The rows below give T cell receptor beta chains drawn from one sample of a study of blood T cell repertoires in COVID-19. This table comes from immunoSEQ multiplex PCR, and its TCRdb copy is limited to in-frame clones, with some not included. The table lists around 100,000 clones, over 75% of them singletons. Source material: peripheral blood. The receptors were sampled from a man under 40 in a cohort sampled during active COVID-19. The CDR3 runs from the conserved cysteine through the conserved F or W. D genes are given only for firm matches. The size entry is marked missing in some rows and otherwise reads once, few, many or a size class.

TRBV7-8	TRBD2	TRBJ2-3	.	CASSLYLRGATSTDTQYF	TGTGCCAGCAGCTTATACTTGCGGGGGGCAACTAGCACAGATACGCAGTATTTT
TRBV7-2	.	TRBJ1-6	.	CASSLRQSSYNSPLHF	TGTGCCAGCAGCTTAAGACAGAGCTCCTATAATTCACCCCTCCACTTT
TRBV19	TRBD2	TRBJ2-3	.	CASSIPGGVKDTQYF	TGTGCCAGTAGTATCCCCGGGGGGGTTAAAGATACGCAGTATTTT
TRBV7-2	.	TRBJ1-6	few	CASTPMSSYNSPLHF	TGTGCCAGCACCCCGATGAGCTCCTATAATTCACCCCTCCACTTT
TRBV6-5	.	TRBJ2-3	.	CASRGSTDTQYF	TGTGCCAGCAGGGGCAGCACAGATACGCAGTATTTT
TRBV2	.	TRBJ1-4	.	CASSGRQREITEKLFF	TGTGCCAGCAGTGGACGACAGCGGGAGATTACTGAAAAACTGTTTTTT
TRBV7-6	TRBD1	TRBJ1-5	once	CASSLGMRGQISSYQPQHF	TGTGCCAGCAGCTTAGGGATGAGGGGGCAAATCTCCTCTTATCAGCCCCAGCATTTT
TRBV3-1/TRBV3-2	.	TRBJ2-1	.	CASSHGGEQFF	TGTGCCAGCAGCCACGGGGGTGAGCAGTTCTTC
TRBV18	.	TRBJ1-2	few	CASILSGVNYGYTF	TGTGCCAGCATCCTTTCCGGGGTAAACTATGGCTACACCTTC
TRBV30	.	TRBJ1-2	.	CAWSSPGRAIYGYTF	TGTGCCTGGAGTTCCCCAGGCAGGGCTATCTATGGCTACACCTTC
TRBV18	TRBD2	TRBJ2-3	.	CASSPMLAGSSTDTQYF	TGTGCCAGCTCACCGATGCTAGCGGGGTCTAGCACAGATACGCAGTATTTT
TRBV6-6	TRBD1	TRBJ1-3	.	CASRTRGSGNTIYF	TGTGCCAGCAGAACCAGGGGGTCTGGAAACACCATATATTTT
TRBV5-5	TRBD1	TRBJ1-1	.	CASSPEGARLVWEAFF	TGTGCCAGCAGCCCTGAGGGGGCCCGGCTTGTTTGGGAAGCTTTCTTT
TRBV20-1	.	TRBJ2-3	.	CSASLRNTQYF	TGCAGTGCTAGTCTGCGTAATACGCAGTATTTT
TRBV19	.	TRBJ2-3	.	CASSRTTTDTQYF	TGTGCCAGTAGCCGGACTACCACAGATACGCAGTATTTT
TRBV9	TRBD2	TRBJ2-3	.	CASSVALGGGTSDATQYF	TGTGCCAGCAGCGTAGCTCTTGGAGGGGGGACTAGCGATGCTACGCAGTATTTT